The clone carrying this T cell receptor (beta chain) appeared a few times. Its antigen remains unidentified. Unique molecular identifiers were used in preparing the TCRbeta library. TCRdb re-called the PCR reads through MiXCR, storing one row per CDR3 protein. Altogether 700,000 to 850,000 distinct CDR3 sequences are present, around 15% being singletons, with the ten largest covering under 6%. Per the germline V gene, CDR1 is SEHNR and CDR2 is FQNEAQ (reference sequence). With V trimmed by 1 base and J by 9 bases, 7 bases remained unmatched. This CDR3 is built from 15 residues. The sample comes from a study of T-cell reconstitution after alpha-beta-depleted transplantation in children. Findings of the study overall: Newly made T cells mostly supplied T-cell counts and diversity one year after transplant. Reportedly, roughly two months post-transplant, alpha-beta T cells arose from several hundred expanded graft clones. Surviving recipient T cells and intrathymic progenitors accounted for some patients' high TCRbeta diversity at day 60.

The source material was PBMCs, mostly from graft donor cells, sampled 360 days after TCRalphabeta/CD19-depleted stem cell transplant. This receptor was taken from a male patient aged 10-17 years who had a stem cell transplant for acute lymphoblastic leukemia, so the T cells may come from the graft donor. The rearrangement joins TRBV7-9 to TRBJ2-1; 9 positions agree with TRBD2. This CDR3 reads CASSLVAGGLAEQFF. CDR3 coding DNA: TGTGCCAGCAGCTTAGTCGCGGGAGGGCTAGCTGAGCAGTTCTTC.